A selection of T cell receptor beta chains follows, all from one sample in a study of T-cell reconstitution after alpha-beta-depleted transplantation in children. TCRdb reanalysed the PCR reads using MiXCR and keeps one entry per CDR3 protein. Altogether some 140,000 distinct CDR3 sequences are present, about 9.5% being singletons, with the ten largest covering nearly 25%. Sequences were derived from PBMCs, mostly from graft donor cells, sampled 180 days after TCRalphabeta/CD19-depleted stem cell transplant. The source of these receptors is a girl less than two years old who had a stem cell transplant for combined immunodeficiency, so the T cells may come from the graft donor. Each CDR3 is given with its conserved first and last residue. D genes are given only for firm matches. The size entry is marked missing in some rows and otherwise reads once, few, many or a size class.

TRBJ2-3,TRBV27,TRBD2,few,CASSRTSGGGTDTQYF,TGTGCCAGCAGCCGAACTAGCGGGGGGGGCACAGATACGCAGTATTTT
TRBJ2-2,TRBV2,NA,few,CASPPGRPDREQNTGELFF,TGTGCCAGCCCCCCAGGGAGGCCGGACAGAGAACAGAACACCGGGGAGCTGTTTTTT
TRBJ1-2,TRBV11-2,NA,NA,CASSSTRQDTLTYGYTF,TGTGCCAGCAGCTCAACCCGGCAGGACACCCTAACTTATGGCTACACCTTC
TRBJ2-5,TRBV5-6,NA,NA,CASSLGLRKETQYF,TGTGCCAGCAGCTTAGGCTTACGAAAAGAGACCCAGTACTTC
TRBJ2-5,TRBV5-1,NA,few,CASSLRPGIETQYF,TGCGCCAGCAGCTTGCGCCCAGGGATAGAGACCCAGTACTTC
TRBJ2-7,TRBV4-3,NA,NA,CASSQADSGYEQYF,TGCGCCAGCAGCCAAGCGGACAGTGGCTACGAGCAGTACTTC
TRBJ2-3,TRBV15,TRBD1,few,CATSNRTGYTDTQYF,TGTGCCACCAGCAACCGGACAGGATACACAGATACGCAGTATTTT
TRBJ2-7,TRBV9,TRBD1,many,CASSVQMGQGYEQYF,TGTGCCAGCAGCGTTCAGATGGGACAGGGCTACGAGCAGTACTTC
TRBJ2-7,TRBV7-2,NA,few,CASSLTSPNGQYF,TGTGCCAGCAGCCTAACCAGTCCCAATGGGCAGTACTTC
TRBJ2-1,TRBV3-1,NA,many,CASTGPSYNEQFF,TGTGCCAGCACGGGGCCCTCCTACAATGAGCAGTTCTTC
TRBJ1-2,TRBV20-1,TRBD1,few,CSALLTGGYGYTF,TGCAGTGCCCTTCTCACAGGGGGCTATGGCTACACCTTC
TRBJ2-7,TRBV20-1,TRBD1,many,CSAREPGTGDYGRQYF,TGCAGTGCTAGAGAACCCGGGACAGGGGATTACGGGCGACAGTACTTC
TRBJ2-4,TRBV29-1,NA,NA,CSVEELAKNIQYF,TGCAGCGTTGAAGAACTAGCCAAAAACATTCAGTACTTC
TRBJ1-4,TRBV29-1,TRBD1,few,CSVGRTGENEKLFF,TGCAGCGTTGGAAGGACAGGGGAAAATGAAAAACTGTTTTTT
TRBJ1-2,TRBV11-2,NA,NA,CASSLDPGRNNYGYTF,TGTGCCAGCAGCTTAGACCCAGGGAGGAATAACTATGGCTACACCTTC
TRBJ2-6,TRBV11-2,TRBD2,NA,CASSLELAGHTSGANVLTF,TGTGCCAGCAGCTTGGAACTAGCGGGGCACACCTCTGGGGCCAACGTCCTGACTTTC
TRBJ1-1,TRBV18,NA,many,CASSSRGDTEAFF,TGTGCCAGCTCAAGTCGGGGAGACACTGAAGCTTTCTTT
TRBJ2-7,TRBV4-3,NA,few,CASSQVDGLLREQYF,TGCGCCAGCAGCCAAGTTGACGGGCTTCTTCGCGAGCAGTACTTC
TRBJ2-7,TRBV5-1,NA,few,CASSQAAVIGYEQYF,TGCGCCAGCAGCCAGGCGGCGGTCATTGGGTACGAGCAGTACTTC
TRBJ1-1,TRBV20-1,NA,NA,CSASTGKVTEAFF,TGCAGTGCCAGCACAGGGAAAGTCACTGAAGCTTTCTTT
TRBJ2-1,TRBV5-1,TRBD2,many,CASSPGLAGGPSLF,TGCGCCAGCAGCCCGGGACTAGCGGGAGGGCCCTCGCTCTTC
TRBJ2-1,TRBV20-1,TRBD1,NA,CSGTGTVYNEQFF,TGCAGTGGTACCGGGACAGTGTACAATGAGCAGTTCTTC
TRBJ2-1,TRBV3-1,TRBD2,NA,CASSQDPPGLAGVRGDEQFF,TGTGCCAGCAGCCAGGACCCCCCGGGACTAGCGGGAGTAAGGGGCGATGAGCAGTTCTTC
TRBJ2-3,TRBV19,NA,NA,CASTAGTSTDTQYF,TGTGCCAGTACTGCCGGTACCAGCACAGATACGCAGTATTTT
TRBJ2-5,TRBV29-1,NA,NA,CSVDDSIQETQYF,TGCAGCGTTGACGACAGCATCCAAGAGACCCAGTACTTC
TRBJ2-4,TRBV20-1,NA,few,CSARGEGNIQYF,TGCAGTGCTAGGGGAGAGGGGAACATTCAGTACTTC
TRBJ1-2,TRBV20-1,TRBD1,many,CSARGGTGPYGYTF,TGCAGTGCCCGCGGAGGGACAGGACCCTATGGCTACACCTTC
TRBJ2-3,TRBV20-1,NA,NA,CSARGPGADTQYF,TGCAGTGCTAGAGGCCCGGGAGCAGATACGCAGTATTTT
TRBJ2-4,TRBV27,TRBD2,NA,CASRNGGGEAKNIQYF,TGTGCCAGCAGGAATGGGGGGGGGGAAGCCAAAAACATTCAGTACTTC
TRBJ2-5,TRBV7-8,TRBD1,few,CASSRAGQELGGTQYF,TGTGCCAGCAGCCGAGCCGGACAGGAACTTGGGGGGACCCAGTACTTC
TRBJ2-3,TRBV5-1,TRBD2,NA,CASSLEAGGLVWDTQYF,TGCGCCAGCAGCTTGGAGGCGGGGGGGCTTGTGTGGGATACGCAGTATTTT
TRBJ1-1,TRBV7-9,NA,once,CAIQGMNTEAFF,TGTGCCATTCAGGGGATGAACACTGAAGCTTTCTTT
TRBJ2-3,TRBV12-3/TRBV12-4,TRBD2,NA,CASSWVAGAPTDTQYF,TGTGCCAGCAGTTGGGTAGCGGGGGCCCCCACAGATACGCAGTATTTT
TRBJ2-6,TRBV28,NA,few,CASSLLNSGANVLTF,TGTGCCAGCAGTTTATTGAACTCTGGGGCCAACGTCCTGACTTTC
TRBJ1-2,TRBV5-4,TRBD1,NA,CASSLRTGTGANYGYTF,TGTGCCAGCAGCTTGAGAACCGGGACAGGGGCTAACTATGGCTACACCTTC
TRBJ2-3,TRBV7-2,NA,NA,CASSTGPWGDTQYF,TGTGCCAGCAGCACTGGACCCTGGGGGGATACGCAGTATTTT
TRBJ2-1,TRBV29-1,NA,NA,CRPGTLKDNEHFF,TGCAGGCCCGGGACACTAAAGGACAATGAGCACTTCTTC
TRBJ2-7,TRBV20-1,NA,NA,CSARGGGANSYEQYF,TGCAGTGCTAGGGGTGGCGGGGCGAACTCCTACGAGCAGTACTTC
TRBJ1-1,TRBV12-3/TRBV12-4,NA,few,CASSLRGAWGRTEAFF,TGTGCCAGCAGTTTGAGGGGAGCATGGGGGCGCACTGAAGCTTTCTTT
TRBJ2-1,TRBV5-1,TRBD2,NA,CASGAGSYNEQFF,TGCGCCAGCGGAGCGGGATCCTACAATGAGCAGTTCTTC
TRBJ1-1,TRBV7-9,NA,NA,CASSRELWRMNTEAFF,TGTGCCAGCAGCCGAGAACTCTGGAGGATGAACACTGAAGCTTTCTTT
TRBJ2-3,TRBV7-2,NA,NA,CASSFNPSTDTQYF,TGTGCCAGCAGCTTTAACCCTAGCACAGATACGCAGTATTTT
TRBJ2-5,TRBV29-1,NA,NA,CSVDGRWETQYF,TGCAGCGTTGATGGACGCTGGGAGACCCAGTACTTC
TRBJ2-1,TRBV18,TRBD2,NA,CASSPSGMDEQFF,TGTGCCAGCTCCCCTAGCGGGATGGATGAGCAGTTCTTC
TRBJ2-2,TRBV5-1,TRBD2,NA,CASSLGRPGLQNTGELFF,TGCGCCAGCAGCTTGGGGCGGCCGGGACTACAAAACACCGGGGAGCTGTTTTTT
TRBJ2-3,TRBV29-1,TRBD1,few,CSVGTTGVRDTQYF,TGCAGCGTTGGAACGACAGGGGTGAGAGATACGCAGTATTTT
TRBJ1-1,TRBV19,NA,NA,CASSIAIGANTEAFF,TGTGCCAGTAGTATAGCAATCGGAGCGAACACTGAAGCTTTCTTT
TRBJ2-2,TRBV24-1,NA,few,CATRAMNTGELFF,TGTGCCACCCGGGCTATGAACACCGGGGAGCTGTTTTTT
TRBJ2-6,TRBV7-9,NA,NA,CASSTIRVTGANVLTF,TGTGCCAGCAGCACGATTAGGGTAACGGGGGCCAACGTCCTGACTTTC
TRBJ2-1,TRBV3-1,NA,NA,CASSQRDRSNRSYNEQFF,TGTGCCAGCAGCCAAAGGGACCGCTCGAACCGGTCCTACAATGAGCAGTTCTTC
TRBJ2-5,TRBV12-3/TRBV12-4,TRBD2,many,CASSQLAGKVETQYF,TGTGCCAGCAGTCAGCTAGCGGGAAAGGTGGAGACCCAGTACTTC
TRBJ2-1,TRBV18,NA,few,CASSPPNTNEQFF,TGTGCCAGCTCACCACCGAATACCAATGAGCAGTTCTTC
TRBJ1-1,TRBV18,TRBD1,NA,CASSPRYQGVTEAFF,TGTGCCAGCTCACCACGGTACCAGGGGGTCACTGAAGCTTTCTTT
TRBJ2-1,TRBV11-2,NA,many,CASSRLIAIDEQFF,TGTGCCAGCAGCCGCCTAATAGCGATCGATGAGCAGTTCTTC
TRBJ2-5,TRBV10-3,TRBD2,NA,CAISPSGGQETQYF,TGTGCCATCAGCCCCTCGGGGGGCCAAGAGACCCAGTACTTC
TRBJ1-1,TRBV20-1,NA,NA,CSASLTLNTEAFF,TGCAGTGCTAGCCTCACCTTGAACACTGAAGCTTTCTTT
TRBJ1-3,TRBV27,TRBD1,few,CASSSGTGGNSGNTIYF,TGTGCCAGCAGTTCAGGGACAGGGGGCAACTCTGGAAACACCATATATTTT
TRBJ1-3,TRBV9,NA,few,CASSVDGTSGNTIYF,TGTGCCAGCAGCGTCGACGGTACCTCTGGAAACACCATATATTTT
TRBJ2-3,TRBV7-3,NA,many,CASSLQAGPGPDTQYF,TGTGCCAGCAGCTTACAGGCAGGGCCGGGTCCAGATACGCAGTATTTT
TRBJ2-7,TRBV20-1,NA,few,CSARSPFWGFDEQYF,TGCAGTGCTAGATCCCCCTTCTGGGGGTTCGACGAGCAGTACTTC